These 13 T cell receptor beta chains originate from one sample sequenced in a study of blood T cell repertoires in COVID-19. Sequencing used immunoSEQ multiplex PCR; TCRdb keeps in-frame clones, though not all of them. The table lists approximately 70,000 clones, 79% of them singletons. The sample was peripheral blood. The receptors stem from a man aged 60-69 years with active or convalescent COVID-19.

V usage is TRBV7-8 and J usage is TRBJ2-7, with a possible D match to TRBD2 (6 bases). The germline V gene encodes CDR1 SGHVS and CDR2 FQNEAQ. The CDR3 length is 15 residues. The V end lost 5 bases, the J end lost 4 bases, and 18 bases lay between the germline ends. The CDR3 is CASSRRAWSGYEQYF. The CDR3 bases are TGTGCCAGCAGCCGAAGAGCTTGGAGCGGGTACGAGCAGTACTTC.

This rearrangement joins TRBV23-1 to TRBJ2-7; D uncertain. TRBV23-1 is sorted into the ORF group, with uncertain function. Between the trimmed V and J ends, which lost 2 bases and 9 bases, there was a span of 11 bases. This CDR3 is 12 amino acids long. CDR3: CASSQGPSGQYF. The CDR3 coding sequence is TGCGCCAGCAGTCAAGGGCCCTCAGGGCAGTACTTC.

The rearrangement links TRBV9 to TRBJ2-2; TRBD1 agrees at 10 bases. The CDR3 runs to 16 residues. The V segment lost 4 bases and the J segment 4 bases; nucleotides outside the gene matches: 7. Germline CDR1 SGDLS, CDR2 YYNGEE. CDR3 in amino acids: CASSSRTGGVTGELFF. CDR3 sequence (DNA): TGTGCCAGCAGCTCCCGGACAGGGGGAGTCACCGGGGAGCTGTTTTTT.

The J gene is TRBJ1-4, the V gene TRBV5-1, with 9 bases identical to TRBD1. The ends lost 4 bases at V and 0 bases at J; junction bases unmatched: 4. The germline V gene has CDR1 SGHRS and CDR2 YFSETQ. The CDR3 is 16 residues long. The CDR3: CASSRDRAATNEKLFF. As DNA, the CDR3 is TGCGCCAGCAGCCGGGACAGGGCGGCAACTAATGAAAAACTGTTTTTT. The full variable domain, in which reference TRBV5-1 and TRBJ1-4 provide the parts outside the CDR3, is KAGVTQTPRYLIKTRGQQVTLSCSPISGHRSVSWYQQTPGQGLQFLFEYFSETQRNKGNFPGRFSGRQFSNSRSEMNVSTLELGDSALYLCASSRDRAATNEKLFFGSGTQLSVL.

This chain connects TRBV18 to TRBJ2-7; 9 bases match TRBD1. This CDR3 is built from 15 residues. The V segment lost 1 base and the J segment 6 bases; nucleotides outside the gene matches: 7. Germline-derived CDR1 and CDR2 are KGHSH and LQKENI. Written as DNA, the CDR3 is TGTGCCAGCTCACCACTGACAGGGGGTACTTCCGAGCAGTACTTC. Translating gives CASSPLTGGTSEQYF.

The chain joins TRBV3-1 (or the pseudogene TRBV3-2) to TRBJ2-7; tentatively, D is TRBD2 (5 bases). Germline-derived CDR1 and CDR2 are LGHDT and YNNKEL (reference sequence). Between the trimmed V and J ends, which lost 0 bases and 3 bases, there was a span of 12 bases. This CDR3 has 15 residues. The CDR3 DNA reads TGTGCCAGCAGCCAAGACCCGGTAGGAGGCTACGAGCAGTACTTC. Amino acid sequence: CASSQDPVGGYEQYF.

This clone came up a few times. This chain links TRBV7-8 with TRBJ2-1, with D perhaps matching TRBD2 (7 bases). V lost 4 bases and J 1 base, leaving 17 bases between the germline ends. CDR1 is SGHVS and CDR2 is FQNEAQ in the germline V gene. The CDR3 is made up of 17 amino acids. The CDR3 protein is CASSSNGEGGSYNEQFF. CDR3 coding DNA: TGTGCCAGCAGCTCTAATGGGGAGGGGGGTTCCTACAATGAGCAGTTCTTC. Supplemented by reference TRBV7-8 and TRBJ2-1, the full variable domain reads GAGVSQSPRYKVAKRGQDVALRCDPISGHVSLFWYQQALGQGPEFLTYFQNEAQLDKSGLPSDRFFAERPEGSVSTLKIQRTQQEDSAVYLCASSSNGEGGSYNEQFFGPGTRLTVL.

V is TRBV15 and J is TRBJ2-5; TRBD2 matches 7 bases. This CDR3 contains 17 residues. J gave up 2 bases and V 3 bases, and 12 bases lay outside the gene matches. From germline, CDR1 is LNHNV and CDR2 YYDKDF (reference sequence). The chain's CDR3 is CATSRWEGRANQETQYF. CDR3 sequence (DNA): TGTGCCACCAGCAGGTGGGAGGGTAGAGCTAATCAAGAGACCCAGTACTTC.

This clone was counted a few times. The rearrangement joins TRBV6-5 to TRBJ1-5, with D hard to call. Trimming stripped 3 bases from V and 1 base from J, with 4 bases between. This CDR3 has 13 amino acids. Per the germline V gene, CDR1 is MNHEY and CDR2 is SVGAGI. DNA of the CDR3: TGTGCCAGCAGTTATCAAAGCAATCAGCCCCAGCATTTT. Translating gives CASSYQSNQPQHF.

CDR3 sequence: CASSLSEGQGYHEQYF. In DNA, the CDR3 is TGTGCCAGCAGTTTATCAGAGGGACAGGGTTACCACGAGCAGTACTTC. This chain uses TRBV27 with TRBJ2-7; 9 bases are a match to TRBD1. Looked up from germline, CDR1 is MNHEY and CDR2 is SMNVEV (reference sequence). This CDR3 is built from 16 residues. J lost 5 bases, V lost 0 bases, and 8 bases had no gene match.

This chain connects TRBV9 to TRBJ1-3, with 9 bases fitting TRBD1. The CDR3 runs 15 residues. V was clipped by 3 bases and J by 4 bases; unmatched bases: 5. Per the germline V gene, CDR1 is SGDLS and CDR2 is YYNGEE. Here the CDR3 reads CASSELTGGGNTIYF. CDR3 in DNA: TGTGCCAGCAGCGAACTAACAGGGGGCGGAAACACCATATATTTT.

The chain carries TRBV15 and TRBJ2-1; perhaps TRBD2 as D (6 bases). Germline loops: CDR1 LNHNV, CDR2 YYDKDF (reference sequence). The CDR3 runs to 14 residues. V gave up 3 bases and J gave up 3 bases, with 9 bases separating them. The CDR3 region has the DNA TGTGCCACCAGCAGCACGGAGGGCTACAATGAGCAGTTCTTC. This sequence encodes CATSSTEGYNEQFF.

The chain uses TRBV19 and TRBJ2-1; 7 bases fit TRBD1. After removal of 6 bases from V and 9 bases from J, the junction contained 14 bases not matched to a gene. CDR1 and CDR2 (germline): LNHDA, SQIVND (reference sequence). CDR3 length equals 15 residues. This chain's CDR3 is CASRPGQYSRSEQFF. The CDR3 region has the DNA TGTGCCAGTAGGCCGGGACAGTACTCGCGCAGTGAGCAGTTCTTC.